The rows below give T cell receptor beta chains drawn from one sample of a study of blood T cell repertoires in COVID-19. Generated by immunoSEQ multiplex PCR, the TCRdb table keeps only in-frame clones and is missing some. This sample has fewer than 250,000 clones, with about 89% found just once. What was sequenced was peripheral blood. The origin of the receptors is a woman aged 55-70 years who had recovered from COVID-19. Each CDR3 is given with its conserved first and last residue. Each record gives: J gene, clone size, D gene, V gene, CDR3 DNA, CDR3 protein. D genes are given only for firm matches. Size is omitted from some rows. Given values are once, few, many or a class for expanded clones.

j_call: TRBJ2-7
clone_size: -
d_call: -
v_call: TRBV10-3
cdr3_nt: TGTGCCATCAGCCCCAGCTCCTACGAGCAGTACTTC
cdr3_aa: CAISPSSYEQYF

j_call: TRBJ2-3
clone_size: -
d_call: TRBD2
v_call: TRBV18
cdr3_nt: TGTGCCAGCTCACCTCCGGGGGGGAACACAGATACGCAGTATTTT
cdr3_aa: CASSPPGGNTDTQYF

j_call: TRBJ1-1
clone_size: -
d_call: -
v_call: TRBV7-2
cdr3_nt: TGTGCCAGCAGCTTGCCCGGGCTCCCGGGGGGGGCTTTCTTT
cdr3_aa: CASSLPGLPGGAFF

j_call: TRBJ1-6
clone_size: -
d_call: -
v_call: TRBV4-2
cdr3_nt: TGTGCCAGCAGCCAAGTTTACAGGGATGCCAATTCACCCCTCCACTTT
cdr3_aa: CASSQVYRDANSPLHF

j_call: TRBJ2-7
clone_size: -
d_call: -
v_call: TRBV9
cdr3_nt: TGTGCCAGCAGCTATTCGACAGGAAGCTACGAGCAGTACTTC
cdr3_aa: CASSYSTGSYEQYF

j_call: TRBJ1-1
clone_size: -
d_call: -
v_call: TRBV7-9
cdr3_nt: TGTGCCAGCAGCTTAGCGGACAGTAACACTGAAGCTTTCTTT
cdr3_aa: CASSLADSNTEAFF

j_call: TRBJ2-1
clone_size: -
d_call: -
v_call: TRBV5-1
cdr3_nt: TGCGCCAGCGCCTCAAGACAAGCCTCCTACAATGAGCAGTTCTTC
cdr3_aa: CASASRQASYNEQFF

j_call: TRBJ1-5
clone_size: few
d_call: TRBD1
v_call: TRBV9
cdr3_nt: TGTGCCAGCAGCGAGGGGGGACAGGGGCTGGGACAGCCCCAGCATTTT
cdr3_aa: CASSEGGQGLGQPQHF

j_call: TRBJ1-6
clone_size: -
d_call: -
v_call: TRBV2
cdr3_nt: TGTGCCAGCAGTGTTCATCCCCCTTCACCCCTCCACTTT
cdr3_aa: CASSVHPPSPLHF

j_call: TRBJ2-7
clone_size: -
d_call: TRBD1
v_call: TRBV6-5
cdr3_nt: TGTGCCAGCAGACCCGACAGGGGCCTTCCTACGAAGCAGTACTTC
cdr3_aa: CASRPDRGLPTKQYF

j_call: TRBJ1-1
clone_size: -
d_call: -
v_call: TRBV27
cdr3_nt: TGTGCCAGCAGTATCCCAGGGGCCGGGATCACTGAAGCTTTCTTT
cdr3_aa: CASSIPGAGITEAFF